This T cell receptor beta chain was sequenced during a study of T and B cells in COVID-19 patients. Study-wide context: Critical illness requiring mechanical ventilation or extracorporeal membrane oxygenation affected three fifths of the roughly 20 active-infection patients.

This clonotype is termed medium-sized (0.01 to 0.1%). Its specificity is not known. From blood, roughly 220-550 ng of genomic DNA served as TRB template. TRB rearrangements were amplified by multiplex PCR with BIOMED2 TRB-A/B primers. TCRdb reprocessed the multiplex PCR reads via MiXCR and lists one record per CDR3 protein. This table has under 7,500 distinct CDR3 sequences, approximately 26% appearing once. Study-wide findings and caveats: Few blood samples existed from mildly ill patients during symptoms or early in severe cases. Patients with COVID-19 reportedly showed strongly skewed T cell receptor beta variable and joining gene usage.

Input material: blood. This receptor was taken from a human donor with active COVID-19.

As DNA, the CDR3 is TGTGCCAGCACCGGTATGACTAATGAAAAACTGTTTTTT. This gives the protein CASTGMTNEKLFF. The rearrangement uses TRBV6-6 and TRBJ1-4; D is unresolved. This CDR3 has 13 residues. V gave up 7 bases and J gave up 2 bases, with 8 bases separating them. CDR1 and CDR2 (germline): MNHNY, SVGAGI (reference sequence).